This T cell receptor (beta chain) was obtained from a study of type 1 regulatory T cells. Overall study context: This in vitro CD4 product, T-allo10, is enriched for Tr1 cells and alloantigen-specific.

Germline V lookup: CDR1 SGDLS, CDR2 YYNGEE. The CDR3 sequence is 16 residues long. V was clipped by 4 bases and J by 3 bases, with 19 bases between them. Using its own MiXCR run on the reads, TCRdb lists one record per CDR3 protein. Of about 74,000 distinct CDR3 sequences in the sample, about 60% were seen once. The graft donor-derived T-allo10 cells reportedly recognize host alloantigens, are anergic, and suppress alloantigen-specifically. Remarks on this clonotype: Its antigen is not known.

Specimen: cultured T cells, either the whole culture or a sorted T cell fraction (not recorded which). Documented subset: Tr1-enriched cell product generated in vitro against host alloantigens. The chain combines TRBV9 with TRBJ1-1; D perhaps matches TRBD1 (6 bases). This sequence originates from a human donor in good health. CDR3 loop: CASSTGQLGADTEAFF. DNA for the CDR3: TGTGCCAGCAGCACAGGACAGTTAGGAGCGGACACTGAAGCTTTCTTT.